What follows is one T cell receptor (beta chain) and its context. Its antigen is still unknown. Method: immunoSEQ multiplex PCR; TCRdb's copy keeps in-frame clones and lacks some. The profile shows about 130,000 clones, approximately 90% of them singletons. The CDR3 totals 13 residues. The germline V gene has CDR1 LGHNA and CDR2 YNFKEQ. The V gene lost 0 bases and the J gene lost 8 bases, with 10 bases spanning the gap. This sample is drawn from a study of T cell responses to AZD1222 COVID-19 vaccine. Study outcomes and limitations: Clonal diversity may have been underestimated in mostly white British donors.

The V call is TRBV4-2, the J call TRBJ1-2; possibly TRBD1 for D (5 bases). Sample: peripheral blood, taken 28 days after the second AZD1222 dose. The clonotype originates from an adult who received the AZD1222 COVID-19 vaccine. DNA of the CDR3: TGTGCCAGCAGCCAAGACCCAGGGCAGGGCTACACCTTC. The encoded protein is CASSQDPGQGYTF.